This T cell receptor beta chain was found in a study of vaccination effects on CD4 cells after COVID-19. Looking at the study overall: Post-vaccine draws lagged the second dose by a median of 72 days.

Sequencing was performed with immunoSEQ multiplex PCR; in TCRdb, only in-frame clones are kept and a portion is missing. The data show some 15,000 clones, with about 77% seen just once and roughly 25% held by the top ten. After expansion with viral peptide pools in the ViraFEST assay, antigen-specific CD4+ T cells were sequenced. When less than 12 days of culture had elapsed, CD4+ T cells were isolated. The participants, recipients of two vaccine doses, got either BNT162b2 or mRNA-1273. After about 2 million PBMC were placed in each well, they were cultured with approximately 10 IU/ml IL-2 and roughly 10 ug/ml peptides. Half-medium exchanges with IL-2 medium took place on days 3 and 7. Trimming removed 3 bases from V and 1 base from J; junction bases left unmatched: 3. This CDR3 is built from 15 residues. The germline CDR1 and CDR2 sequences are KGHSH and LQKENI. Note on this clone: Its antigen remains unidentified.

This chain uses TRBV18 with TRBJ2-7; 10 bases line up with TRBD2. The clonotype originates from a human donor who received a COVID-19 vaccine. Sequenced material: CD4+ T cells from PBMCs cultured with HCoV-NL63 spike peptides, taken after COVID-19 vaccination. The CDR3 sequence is CASSPRTSGSYEQYF. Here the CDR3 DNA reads TGTGCCAGCTCACCCCGGACTAGCGGATCCTACGAGCAGTACTTC.